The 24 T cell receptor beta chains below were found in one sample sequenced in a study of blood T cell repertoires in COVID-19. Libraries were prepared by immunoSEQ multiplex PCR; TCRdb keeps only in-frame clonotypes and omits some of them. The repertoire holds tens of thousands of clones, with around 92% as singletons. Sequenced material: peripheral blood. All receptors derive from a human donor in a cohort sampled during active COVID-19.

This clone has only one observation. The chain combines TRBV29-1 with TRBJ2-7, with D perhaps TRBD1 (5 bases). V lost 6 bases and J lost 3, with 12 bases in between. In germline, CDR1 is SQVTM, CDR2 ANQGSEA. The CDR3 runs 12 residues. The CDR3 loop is CSVADSNYEQYF. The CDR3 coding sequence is TGCAGCGTGGCCGACAGCAACTACGAGCAGTACTTC.

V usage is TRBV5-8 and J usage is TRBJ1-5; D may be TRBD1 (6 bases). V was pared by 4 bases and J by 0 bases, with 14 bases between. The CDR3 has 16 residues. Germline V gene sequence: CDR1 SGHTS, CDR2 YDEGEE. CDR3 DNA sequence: TGTGCCAGCAGCCCTGTCGACAGGCTTAGCAATCAGCCCCAGCATTTT. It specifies CASSPVDRLSNQPQHF.

CDR3 in amino acids: CASSQVASGDYNEQFF. Written as DNA, the CDR3 is TGTGCCAGCAGCCAAGTGGCTAGCGGGGACTACAATGAGCAGTTCTTC. V is TRBV4-2 and J is TRBJ2-1; 9 positions agree with TRBD2. V shed 1 base and J 3 bases; nucleotides not matched to a gene: 4. CDR3 length: 16 residues. The V gene's germline CDR1 is LGHNA and CDR2 YNFKEQ.

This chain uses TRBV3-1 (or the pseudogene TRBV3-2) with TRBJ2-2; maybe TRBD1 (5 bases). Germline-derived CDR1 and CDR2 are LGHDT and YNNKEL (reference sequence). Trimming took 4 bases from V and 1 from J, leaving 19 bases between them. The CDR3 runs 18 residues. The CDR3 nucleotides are TGTGCCAGCAGCCCCCGAGGCAGGGTGGGATTGAACACCGGGGAGCTGTTTTTT. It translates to CASSPRGRVGLNTGELFF.

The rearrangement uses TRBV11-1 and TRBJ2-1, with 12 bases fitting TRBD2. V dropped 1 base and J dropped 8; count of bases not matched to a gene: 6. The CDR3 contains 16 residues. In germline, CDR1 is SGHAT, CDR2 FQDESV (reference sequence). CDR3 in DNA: TGTGCCAGCAGCTTAGACCCTAGCGGGGGGGCGGATGAGCAGTTCTTC. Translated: CASSLDPSGGADEQFF.

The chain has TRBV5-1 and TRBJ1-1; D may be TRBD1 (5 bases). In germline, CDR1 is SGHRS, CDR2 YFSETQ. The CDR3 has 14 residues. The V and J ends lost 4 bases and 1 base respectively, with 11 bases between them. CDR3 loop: CASSPSTENTEAFF. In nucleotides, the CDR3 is TGCGCCAGCAGCCCCTCGACAGAGAACACTGAAGCTTTCTTT.

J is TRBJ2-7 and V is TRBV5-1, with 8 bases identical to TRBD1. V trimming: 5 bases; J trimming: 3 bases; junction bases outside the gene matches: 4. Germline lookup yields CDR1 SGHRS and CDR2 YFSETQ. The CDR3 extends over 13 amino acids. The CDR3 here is CASSQGQDYEQYF. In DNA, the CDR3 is TGCGCCAGCAGTCAGGGACAGGACTACGAGCAGTACTTC.

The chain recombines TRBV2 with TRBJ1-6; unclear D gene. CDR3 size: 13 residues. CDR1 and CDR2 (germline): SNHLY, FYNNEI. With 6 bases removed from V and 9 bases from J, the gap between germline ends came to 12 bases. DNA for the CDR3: TGTGCCAGCAGCGAAAGTCGGAGTTCACCCCTCCACTTT. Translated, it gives CASSESRSSPLHF. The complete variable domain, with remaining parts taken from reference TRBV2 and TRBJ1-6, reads EPEVTQTPSHQVTQMGQEVILRCVPISNHLYFYWYRQILGQKVEFLVSFYNNEISEKSEIFDDQFSVERPDGSNFTLKIRSTKLEDSAMYFCASSESRSSPLHFGNGTRLTVT.

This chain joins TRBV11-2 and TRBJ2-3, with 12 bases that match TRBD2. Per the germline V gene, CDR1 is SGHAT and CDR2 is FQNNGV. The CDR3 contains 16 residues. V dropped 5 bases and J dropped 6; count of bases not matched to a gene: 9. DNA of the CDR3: TGTGCCAGCAGCCCTGCTCTAGCGGGGGGGAAGGATACGCAGTATTTT. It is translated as CASSPALAGGKDTQYF.

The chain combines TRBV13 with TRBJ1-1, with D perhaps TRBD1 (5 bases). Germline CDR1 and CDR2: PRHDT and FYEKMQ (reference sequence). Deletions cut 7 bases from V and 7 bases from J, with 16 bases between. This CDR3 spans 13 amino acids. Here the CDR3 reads CASTFRQGSEAFF. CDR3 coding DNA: TGTGCCAGCACCTTTAGGCAGGGAAGTGAAGCTTTCTTT.

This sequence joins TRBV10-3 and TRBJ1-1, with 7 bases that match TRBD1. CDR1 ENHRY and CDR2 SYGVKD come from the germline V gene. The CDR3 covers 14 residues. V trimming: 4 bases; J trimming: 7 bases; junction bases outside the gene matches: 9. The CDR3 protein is CAISGRTGEIEAFF. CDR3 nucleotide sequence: TGTGCCATCAGTGGGCGAACAGGGGAGATTGAAGCTTTCTTT.

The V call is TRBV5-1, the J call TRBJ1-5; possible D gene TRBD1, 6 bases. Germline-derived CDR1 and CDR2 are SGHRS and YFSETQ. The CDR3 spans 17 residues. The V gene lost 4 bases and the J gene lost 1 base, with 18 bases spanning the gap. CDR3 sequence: CASSPWGGALSNQPQHF. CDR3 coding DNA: TGCGCCAGCAGCCCGTGGGGGGGCGCCTTAAGCAATCAGCCCCAGCATTTT.

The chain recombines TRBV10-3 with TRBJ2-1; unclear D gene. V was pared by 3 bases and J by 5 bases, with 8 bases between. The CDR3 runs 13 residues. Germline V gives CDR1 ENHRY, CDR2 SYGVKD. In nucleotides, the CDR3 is TGTGCCATCAGTGAAATTCCTAACAATGAGCAGTTCTTC. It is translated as CAISEIPNNEQFF.

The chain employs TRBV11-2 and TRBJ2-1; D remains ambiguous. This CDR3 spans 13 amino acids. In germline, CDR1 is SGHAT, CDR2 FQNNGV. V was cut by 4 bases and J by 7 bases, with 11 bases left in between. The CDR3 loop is CASSSVRLNEQFF. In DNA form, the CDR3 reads TGTGCCAGCAGCTCCGTTCGTTTAAATGAGCAGTTCTTC.

The CDR3 region has the DNA TGTGCCTGGAGCCGGGGGTACGAAAAACTGTTTTTT. It specifies CAWSRGYEKLFF. The chain has TRBV30 and TRBJ1-4; D is possibly TRBD1 (5 bases). Germline V gene data show CDR1 as GTSNPN and CDR2 as SVGIG (reference sequence). V was shortened by 3 bases and J by 8 bases, with 10 bases between the two germline ends. This CDR3 contains 12 residues.

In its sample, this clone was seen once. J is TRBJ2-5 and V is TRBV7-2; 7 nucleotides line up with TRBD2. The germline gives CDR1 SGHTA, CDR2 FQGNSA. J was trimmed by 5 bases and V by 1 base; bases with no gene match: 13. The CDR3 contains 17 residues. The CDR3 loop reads CASSLVGGARPRETQYF. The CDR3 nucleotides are TGTGCCAGCAGCTTAGTGGGAGGGGCGAGGCCCCGGGAGACCCAGTACTTC. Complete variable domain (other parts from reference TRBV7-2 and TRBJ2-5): GAGVSQSPSNKVTEKGKDVELRCDPISGHTALYWYRQSLGQGLEFLIYFQGNSAPDKSGLPSDRFSAERTGGSVSTLTIQRTQQEDSAVYLCASSLVGGARPRETQYFGPGTRLLVL.

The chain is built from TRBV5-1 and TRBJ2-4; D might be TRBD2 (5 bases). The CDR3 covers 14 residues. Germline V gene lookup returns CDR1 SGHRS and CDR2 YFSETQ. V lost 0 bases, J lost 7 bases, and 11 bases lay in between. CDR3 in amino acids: CASSLALEGNIQYF. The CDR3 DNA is TGCGCCAGCAGCTTGGCACTAGAAGGTAACATTCAGTACTTC.

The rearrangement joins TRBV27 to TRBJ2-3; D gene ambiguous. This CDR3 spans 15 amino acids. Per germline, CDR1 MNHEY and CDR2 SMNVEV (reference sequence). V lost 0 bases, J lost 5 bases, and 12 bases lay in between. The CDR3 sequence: CASSLSNWSRDTQYF. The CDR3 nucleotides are TGTGCCAGCAGTTTATCTAATTGGTCCAGAGATACGCAGTATTTT.

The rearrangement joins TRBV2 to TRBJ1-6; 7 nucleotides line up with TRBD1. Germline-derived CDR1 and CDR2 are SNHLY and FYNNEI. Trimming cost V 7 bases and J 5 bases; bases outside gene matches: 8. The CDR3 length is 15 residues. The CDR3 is CASKLRDSNNSPLHF. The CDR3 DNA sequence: TGTGCCAGCAAGCTCCGGGACAGTAATAATTCACCCCTCCACTTT.

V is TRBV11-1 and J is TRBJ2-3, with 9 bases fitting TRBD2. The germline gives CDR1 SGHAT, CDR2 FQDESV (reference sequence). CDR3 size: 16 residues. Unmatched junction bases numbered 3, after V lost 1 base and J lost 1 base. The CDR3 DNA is TGTGCCAGCAGCTTAGGGGTAGCGGGAGGCACAGATACGCAGTATTTT. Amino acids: CASSLGVAGGTDTQYF.

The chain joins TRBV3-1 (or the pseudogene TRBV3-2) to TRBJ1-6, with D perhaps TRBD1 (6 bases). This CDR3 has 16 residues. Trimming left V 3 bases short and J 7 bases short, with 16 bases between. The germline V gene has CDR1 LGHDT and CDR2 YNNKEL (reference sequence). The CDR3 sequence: CASSQTSGQGNSPLHF. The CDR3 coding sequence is TGTGCCAGCAGCCAGACCTCGGGACAAGGGAATTCACCCCTCCACTTT.

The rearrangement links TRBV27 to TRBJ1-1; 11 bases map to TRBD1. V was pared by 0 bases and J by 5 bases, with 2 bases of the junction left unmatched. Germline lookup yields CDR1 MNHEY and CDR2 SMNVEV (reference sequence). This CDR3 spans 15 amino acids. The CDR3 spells CASSLSGTGGTEAFF. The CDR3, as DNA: TGTGCCAGCAGTTTATCCGGGACAGGGGGGACTGAAGCTTTCTTT.

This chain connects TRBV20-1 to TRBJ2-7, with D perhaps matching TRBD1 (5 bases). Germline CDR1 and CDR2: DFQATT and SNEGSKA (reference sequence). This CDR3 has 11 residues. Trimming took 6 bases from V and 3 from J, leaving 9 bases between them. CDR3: CSAQGSYEQYF. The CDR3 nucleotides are TGCAGTGCCCAGGGTAGCTACGAGCAGTACTTC.

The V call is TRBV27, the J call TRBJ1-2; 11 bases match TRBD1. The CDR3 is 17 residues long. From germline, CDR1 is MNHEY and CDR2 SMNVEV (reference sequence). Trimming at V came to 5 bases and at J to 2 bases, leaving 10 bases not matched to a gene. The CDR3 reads CASSRSRGQGDNYGYTF. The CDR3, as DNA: TGTGCCAGCAGTAGGAGCCGGGGACAGGGGGACAACTATGGCTACACCTTC.